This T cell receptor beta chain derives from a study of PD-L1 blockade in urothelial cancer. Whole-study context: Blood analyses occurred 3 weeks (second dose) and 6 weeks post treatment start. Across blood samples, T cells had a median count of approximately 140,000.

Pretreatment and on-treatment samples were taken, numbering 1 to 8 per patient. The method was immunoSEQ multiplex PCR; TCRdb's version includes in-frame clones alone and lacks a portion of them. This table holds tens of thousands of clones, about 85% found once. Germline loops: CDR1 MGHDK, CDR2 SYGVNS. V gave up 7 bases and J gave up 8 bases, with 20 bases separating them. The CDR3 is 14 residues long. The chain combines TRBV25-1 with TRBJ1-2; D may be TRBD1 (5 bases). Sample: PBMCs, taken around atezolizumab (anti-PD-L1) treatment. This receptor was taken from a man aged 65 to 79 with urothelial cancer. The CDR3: CASIPGGTGVGYTF. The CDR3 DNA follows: TGTGCCAGCATCCCAGGTGGGACGGGGGTAGGCTACACCTTC.